This TCR beta chain was captured in a study of identical twins. TCRdb redid the calling of the 5' RACE reads with MiXCR, one entry per CDR3 protein. The sample includes 750,000 to 950,000 distinct CDR3 sequences, roughly 12% of them seen just once. This CDR3 spans 17 amino acids. Germline V gene sequence: CDR1 LGHDT, CDR2 YNNKEL (reference sequence). V lost 11 bases and J lost 2, with 24 bases in between. Overall study results and limits: Reduced insertions were recorded for abundant cord blood beta clonotypes, with no such pattern in memory repertoires.

In the case of this clonotype: Its antigen is not identified.

The data also belong to a second study, concerning yellow fever vaccine responses in identical twins.

This sequence joins TRBV3-1 and TRBJ2-2; D tentatively fits TRBD1 or TRBD2 (5 bases each). What was sequenced was PBMCs. The clonotype comes from a woman between 18 and 29 years old in good health. The CDR3 spells CASSQDEGPINTGELFF. The CDR3 coding sequence is TGTGCCTCCAGCCAAGATGAGGGACCGATAAACACCGGGGAGCTGTTTTTT. Complete variable domain (other parts from reference TRBV3-1 and TRBJ2-2): DTAVSQTPKYLVTQMGNDKSIKCEQNLGHDTMYWYKQDSKKFLKIMFSYNNKELIINETVPNRFSPKSPDKAHLNLHINSLELGDSAVYFCASSQDEGPINTGELFFGEGSRLTVL.